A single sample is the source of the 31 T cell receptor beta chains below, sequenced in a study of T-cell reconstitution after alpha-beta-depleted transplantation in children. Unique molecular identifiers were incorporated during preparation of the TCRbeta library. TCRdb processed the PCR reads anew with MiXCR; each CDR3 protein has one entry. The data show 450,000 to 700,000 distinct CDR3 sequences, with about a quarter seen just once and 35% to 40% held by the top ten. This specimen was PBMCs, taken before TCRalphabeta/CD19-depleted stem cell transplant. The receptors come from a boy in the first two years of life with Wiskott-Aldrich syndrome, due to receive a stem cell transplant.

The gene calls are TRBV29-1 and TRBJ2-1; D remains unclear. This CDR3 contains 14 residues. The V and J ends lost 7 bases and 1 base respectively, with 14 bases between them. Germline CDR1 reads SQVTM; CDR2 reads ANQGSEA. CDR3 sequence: CSGGWGGSYNEQFF. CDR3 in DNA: TGCAGCGGCGGCTGGGGTGGGTCCTACAATGAGCAGTTCTTC.

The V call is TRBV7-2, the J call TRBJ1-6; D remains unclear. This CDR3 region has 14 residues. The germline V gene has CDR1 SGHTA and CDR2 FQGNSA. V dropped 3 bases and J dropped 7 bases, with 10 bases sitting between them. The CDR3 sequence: CASSFGGTNSPLHF. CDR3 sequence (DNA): TGTGCCAGCAGCTTTGGAGGAACAAATTCACCCCTCCACTTT.

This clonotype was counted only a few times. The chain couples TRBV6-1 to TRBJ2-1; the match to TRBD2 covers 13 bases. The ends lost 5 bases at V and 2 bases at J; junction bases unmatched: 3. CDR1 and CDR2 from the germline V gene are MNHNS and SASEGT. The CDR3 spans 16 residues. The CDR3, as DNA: TGTGCCAGCAGTAAACTAGCGGGAGGGCCCTACAATGAGCAGTTCTTC. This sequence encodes CASSKLAGGPYNEQFF.

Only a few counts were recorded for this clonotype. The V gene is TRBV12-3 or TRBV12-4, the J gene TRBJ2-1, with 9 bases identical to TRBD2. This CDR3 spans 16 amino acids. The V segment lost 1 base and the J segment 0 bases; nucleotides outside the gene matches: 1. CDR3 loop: CASSLEAGGSYNEQFF. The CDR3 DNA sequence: TGTGCCAGCAGTTTAGAAGCGGGAGGCTCCTACAATGAGCAGTTCTTC.

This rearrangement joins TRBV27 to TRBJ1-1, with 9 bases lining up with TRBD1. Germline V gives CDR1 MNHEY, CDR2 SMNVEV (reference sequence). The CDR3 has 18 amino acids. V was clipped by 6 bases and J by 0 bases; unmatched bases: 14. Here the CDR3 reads CASSPMRGQGRVNTEAFF. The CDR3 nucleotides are TGTGCCAGCAGCCCGATGAGGGGACAGGGAAGGGTGAACACTGAAGCTTTCTTT.

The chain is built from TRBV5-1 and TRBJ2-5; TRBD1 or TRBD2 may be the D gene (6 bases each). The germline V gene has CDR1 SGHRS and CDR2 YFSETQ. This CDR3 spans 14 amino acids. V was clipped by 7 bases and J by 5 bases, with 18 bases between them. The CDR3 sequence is CASGRGRGGETQYF. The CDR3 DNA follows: TGCGCCAGCGGCCGAGGCAGGGGAGGTGAGACCCAGTACTTC.

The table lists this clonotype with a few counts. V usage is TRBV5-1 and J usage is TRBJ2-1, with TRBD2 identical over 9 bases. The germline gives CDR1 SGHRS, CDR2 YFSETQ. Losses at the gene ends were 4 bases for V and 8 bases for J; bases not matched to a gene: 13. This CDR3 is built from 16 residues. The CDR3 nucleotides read TGCGCCAGCAGCCTTACTAGCGGGTATTTACGGGATGAGCAGTTCTTC. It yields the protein CASSLTSGYLRDEQFF. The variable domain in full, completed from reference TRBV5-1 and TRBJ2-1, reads KAGVTQTPRYLIKTRGQQVTLSCSPISGHRSVSWYQQTPGQGLQFLFEYFSETQRNKGNFPGRFSGRQFSNSRSEMNVSTLELGDSALYLCASSLTSGYLRDEQFFGPGTRLTVL.

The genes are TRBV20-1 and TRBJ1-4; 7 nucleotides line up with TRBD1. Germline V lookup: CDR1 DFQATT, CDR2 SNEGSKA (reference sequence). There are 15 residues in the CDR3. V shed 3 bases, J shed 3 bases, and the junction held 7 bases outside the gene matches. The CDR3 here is CSASPWDRPNEKLFF. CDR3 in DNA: TGCAGTGCTAGCCCCTGGGACAGACCTAATGAAAAACTGTTTTTT.

The CDR3 nucleotides read TGTGCCAGCAGTTTAGGGCGAAAGGGAATATCCCCGAGCTCCTACAATGAGCAGTTCTTC. Amino acid sequence: CASSLGRKGISPSSYNEQFF. The V call is TRBV12-3 or TRBV12-4, the J call TRBJ2-1; D unresolved. The CDR3 runs 20 residues. V lost 1 base, J lost 0 bases, and 22 bases lay in between.

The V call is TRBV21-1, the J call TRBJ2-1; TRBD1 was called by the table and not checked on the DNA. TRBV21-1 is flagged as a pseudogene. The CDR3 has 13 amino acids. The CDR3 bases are TGTGCCAGCAGCACATCACGGGACCGCCGGCAGTTCTTC. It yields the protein CASSTSRDRRQFF.

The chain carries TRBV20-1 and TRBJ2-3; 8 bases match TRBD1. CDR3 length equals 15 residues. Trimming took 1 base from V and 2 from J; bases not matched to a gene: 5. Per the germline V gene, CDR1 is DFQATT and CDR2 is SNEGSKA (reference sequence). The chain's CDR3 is CSARGRDRTTDTQYF. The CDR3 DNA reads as TGCAGTGCTAGAGGCCGGGACAGGACCACAGATACGCAGTATTTT.

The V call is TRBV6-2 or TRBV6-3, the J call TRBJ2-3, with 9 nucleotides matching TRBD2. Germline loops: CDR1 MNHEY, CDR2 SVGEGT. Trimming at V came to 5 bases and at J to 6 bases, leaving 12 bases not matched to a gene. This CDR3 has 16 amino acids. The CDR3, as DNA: TGTGCCAGCAGTCGGATTAGCGGGAGTATGGAGGATACGCAGTATTTT. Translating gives CASSRISGSMEDTQYF.

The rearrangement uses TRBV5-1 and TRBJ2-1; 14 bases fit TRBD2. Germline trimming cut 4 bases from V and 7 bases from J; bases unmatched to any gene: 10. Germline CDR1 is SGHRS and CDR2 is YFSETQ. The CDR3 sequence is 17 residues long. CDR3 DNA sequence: TGCGCCAGCAGCATGCCGACTAGCGGGGGGGGTGGTAATGAGCAGTTCTTC. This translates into CASSMPTSGGGGNEQFF.

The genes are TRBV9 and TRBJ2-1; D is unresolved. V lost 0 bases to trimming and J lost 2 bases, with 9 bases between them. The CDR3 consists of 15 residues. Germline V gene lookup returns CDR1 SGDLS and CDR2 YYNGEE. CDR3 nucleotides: TGTGCCAGCAGCGTAGTCGGAAATCCCTACAATGAGCAGTTCTTC. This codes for CASSVVGNPYNEQFF.

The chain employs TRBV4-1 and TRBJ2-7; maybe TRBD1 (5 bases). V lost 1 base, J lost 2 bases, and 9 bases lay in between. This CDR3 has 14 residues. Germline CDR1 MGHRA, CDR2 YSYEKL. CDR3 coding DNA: TGCGCCAGCAGCCAAGCAGGGTTCACCTACGAGCAGTACTTC. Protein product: CASSQAGFTYEQYF.

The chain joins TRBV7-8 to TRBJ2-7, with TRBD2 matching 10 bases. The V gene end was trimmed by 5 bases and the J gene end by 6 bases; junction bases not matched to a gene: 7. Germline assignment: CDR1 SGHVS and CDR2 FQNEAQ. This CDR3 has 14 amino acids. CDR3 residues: CASSVQREGSEQYF. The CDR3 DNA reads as TGTGCCAGCAGCGTTCAGCGGGAGGGTAGCGAGCAGTACTTC.

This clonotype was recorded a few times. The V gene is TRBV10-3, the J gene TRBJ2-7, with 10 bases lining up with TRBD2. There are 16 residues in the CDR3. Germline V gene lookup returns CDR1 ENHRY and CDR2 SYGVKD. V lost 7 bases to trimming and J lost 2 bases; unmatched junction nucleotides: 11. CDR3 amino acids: CAIKRGGLAIPYEQYF. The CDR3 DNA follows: TGTGCCATCAAGCGGGGGGGACTAGCGATTCCCTACGAGCAGTACTTC.

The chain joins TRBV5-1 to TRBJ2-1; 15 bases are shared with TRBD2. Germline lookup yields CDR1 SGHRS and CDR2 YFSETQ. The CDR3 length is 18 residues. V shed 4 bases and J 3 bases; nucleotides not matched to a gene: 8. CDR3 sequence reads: CASSLGLAGGFGYNEQFF. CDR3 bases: TGCGCCAGCAGCCTGGGACTAGCGGGGGGTTTCGGCTACAATGAGCAGTTCTTC.

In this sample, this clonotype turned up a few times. The CDR3 spells CASSPGQVFSTDTQYF. The CDR3 coding sequence is TGTGCCAGCAGCCCCGGACAGGTTTTCAGCACAGATACGCAGTATTTT. The J gene is TRBJ2-3, the V gene TRBV7-9, with TRBD1 identical over 7 bases. Trimming at V came to 5 bases and at J to 0 bases, leaving 8 bases not matched to a gene. This CDR3 has 16 residues. Germline values: CDR1 SEHNR, CDR2 FQNEAQ (reference sequence).

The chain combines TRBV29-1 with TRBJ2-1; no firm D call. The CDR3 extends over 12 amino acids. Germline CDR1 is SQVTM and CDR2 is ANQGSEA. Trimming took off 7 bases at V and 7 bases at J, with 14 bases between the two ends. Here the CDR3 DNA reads TGCAGCGGTCTATTACCCAGGAATGAGCAGTTCTTC. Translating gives CSGLLPRNEQFF.

The CDR3 coding sequence is TGCGCCAGCAGCTTGGGGGCTAGAAGGTACAATGAGCAGTTCTTC. Its protein product is CASSLGARRYNEQFF. This chain connects TRBV5-1 to TRBJ2-1; no clear D. The CDR3 extends over 15 amino acids. The V and J ends lost 0 bases and 4 bases respectively, with 11 bases between them. Per germline, CDR1 SGHRS and CDR2 YFSETQ.

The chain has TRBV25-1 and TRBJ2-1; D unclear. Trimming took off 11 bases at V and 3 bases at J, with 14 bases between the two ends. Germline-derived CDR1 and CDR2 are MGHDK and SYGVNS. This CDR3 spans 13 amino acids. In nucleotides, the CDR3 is TGTGCCGCCTCAGCTCGCGGCTACAATGAGCAGTTCTTC. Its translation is CAASARGYNEQFF.

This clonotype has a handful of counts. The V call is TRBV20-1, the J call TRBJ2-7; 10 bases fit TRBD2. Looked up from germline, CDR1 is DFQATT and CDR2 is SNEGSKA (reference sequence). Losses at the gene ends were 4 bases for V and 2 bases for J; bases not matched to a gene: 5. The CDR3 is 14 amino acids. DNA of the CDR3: TGCAGTGCTATTACTAGCGGGAAGGCCTACGAGCAGTACTTC. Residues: CSAITSGKAYEQYF.

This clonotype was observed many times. CDR3 nucleotide sequence: TGCGCCAGCAGCTTGCAGGGAATTGGCAATCAGCCCCAGCATTTT. It translates to CASSLQGIGNQPQHF. The chain employs TRBV5-1 and TRBJ1-5, with D tentatively TRBD1 (5 bases). Germline CDR1 reads SGHRS; CDR2 reads YFSETQ. Trimming took 1 base from V and 2 from J, leaving 10 bases between them. The CDR3 sequence is 15 residues long.

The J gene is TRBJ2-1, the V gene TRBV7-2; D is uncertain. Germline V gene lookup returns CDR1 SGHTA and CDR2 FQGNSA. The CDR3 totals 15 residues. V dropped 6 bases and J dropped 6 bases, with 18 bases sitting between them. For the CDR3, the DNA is TGTGCCAGCAGACCCGCCCTTATCCCCCCCAATGAGCAGTTCTTC. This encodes CASRPALIPPNEQFF.

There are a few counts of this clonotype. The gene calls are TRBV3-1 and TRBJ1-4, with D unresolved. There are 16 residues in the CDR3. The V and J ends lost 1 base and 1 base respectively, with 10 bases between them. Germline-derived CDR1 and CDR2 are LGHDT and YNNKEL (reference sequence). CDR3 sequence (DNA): TGTGCCAGCAGCCAAGCCCCGGGTTTAACTAATGAAAAACTGTTTTTT. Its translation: CASSQAPGLTNEKLFF.

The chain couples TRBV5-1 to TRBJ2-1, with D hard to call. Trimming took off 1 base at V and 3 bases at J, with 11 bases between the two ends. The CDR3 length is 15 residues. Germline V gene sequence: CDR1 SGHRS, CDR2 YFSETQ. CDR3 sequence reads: CASSLTAPFYNEQFF. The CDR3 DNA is TGCGCCAGCAGCTTGACAGCCCCGTTCTACAATGAGCAGTTCTTC.

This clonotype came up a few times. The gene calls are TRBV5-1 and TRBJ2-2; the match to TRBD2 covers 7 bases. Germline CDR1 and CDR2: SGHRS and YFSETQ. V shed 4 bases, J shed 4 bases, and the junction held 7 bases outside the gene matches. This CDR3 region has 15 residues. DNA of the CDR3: TGCGCCAGCAGCATCTCTAGCGGTGGCACCGGGGAGCTGTTTTTT. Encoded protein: CASSISSGGTGELFF.

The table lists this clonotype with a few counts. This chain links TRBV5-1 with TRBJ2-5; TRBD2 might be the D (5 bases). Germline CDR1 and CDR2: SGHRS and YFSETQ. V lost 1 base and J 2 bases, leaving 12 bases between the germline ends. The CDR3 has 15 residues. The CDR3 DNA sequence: TGCGCCAGCAGCTTGCTACCCAGAGGGCAAGAGACCCAGTACTTC. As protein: CASSLLPRGQETQYF.

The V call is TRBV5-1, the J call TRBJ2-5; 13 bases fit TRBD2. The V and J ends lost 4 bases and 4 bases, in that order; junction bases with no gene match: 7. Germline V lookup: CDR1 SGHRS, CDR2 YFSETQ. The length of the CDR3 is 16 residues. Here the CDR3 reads CASSRGTSGIGETQYF. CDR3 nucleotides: TGCGCCAGCAGCAGAGGGACTAGCGGGATCGGAGAGACCCAGTACTTC.

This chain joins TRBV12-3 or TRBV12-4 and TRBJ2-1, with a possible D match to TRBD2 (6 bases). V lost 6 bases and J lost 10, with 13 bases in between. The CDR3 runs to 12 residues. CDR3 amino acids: CASRILAYEQFF. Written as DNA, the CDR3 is TGTGCCAGCAGGATCCTAGCGTACGAGCAGTTCTTC.